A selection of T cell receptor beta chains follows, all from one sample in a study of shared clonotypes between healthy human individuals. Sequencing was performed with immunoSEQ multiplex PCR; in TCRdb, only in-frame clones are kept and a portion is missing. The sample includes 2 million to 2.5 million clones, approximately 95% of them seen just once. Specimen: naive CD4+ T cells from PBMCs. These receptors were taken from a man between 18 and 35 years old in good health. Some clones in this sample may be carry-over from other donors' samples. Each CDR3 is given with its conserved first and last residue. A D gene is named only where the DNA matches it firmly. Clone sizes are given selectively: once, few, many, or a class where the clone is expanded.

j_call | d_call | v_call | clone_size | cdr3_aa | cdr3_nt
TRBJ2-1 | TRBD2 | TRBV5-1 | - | CASSTGTSVINEQFF | TGCGCCAGCAGCACCGGGACTAGCGTCATCAATGAGCAGTTCTTC
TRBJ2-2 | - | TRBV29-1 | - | CSGLDRLNTGELFF | TGCAGCGGACTCGACAGACTGAACACCGGGGAGCTGTTTTTT
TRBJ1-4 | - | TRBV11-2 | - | CASSLTPQRTNEKLFF | TGTGCCAGCAGCTTAACTCCACAGAGAACTAATGAAAAACTGTTTTTT
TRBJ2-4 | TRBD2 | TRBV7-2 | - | CASSLFPHPGGNIQYF | TGTGCCAGCAGCTTATTCCCCCACCCGGGGGGGAACATTCAGTACTTC
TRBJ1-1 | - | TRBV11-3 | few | CASSLVGGGEAFF | TGTGCCAGCAGCTTAGTGGGGGGAGGAGAAGCTTTCTTT
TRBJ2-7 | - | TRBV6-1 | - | CAPGSSYEQYF | TGTGCCCCGGGAAGCTCCTACGAGCAGTACTTC
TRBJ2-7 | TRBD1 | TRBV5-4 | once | CASSSYGQALFSGEQYF | TGTGCCAGCAGCTCATACGGACAGGCCCTCTTCTCAGGCGAGCAGTACTTC
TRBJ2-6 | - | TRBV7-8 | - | CASSPLGRWGATSGANVLTF | TGTGCCAGCAGCCCCCTGGGTCGGTGGGGGGCGACCTCTGGGGCCAACGTCCTGACTTTC
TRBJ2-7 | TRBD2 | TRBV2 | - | CASSEGLAISYEQYF | TGTGCCAGCAGTGAGGGACTAGCGATCTCCTACGAGCAGTACTTC
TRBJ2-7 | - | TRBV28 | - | CASSLGQAREQYF | TGTGCCAGCAGTTTAGGTCAGGCTCGCGAGCAGTACTTC
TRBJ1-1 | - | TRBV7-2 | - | CASSSGPSRPAFF | TGTGCCAGCAGCTCGGGACCCTCCAGGCCAGCTTTCTTT
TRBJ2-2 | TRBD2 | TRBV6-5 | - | CASSPGTMNAGELFF | TGTGCCAGCAGTCCCGGGACTATGAACGCCGGGGAGCTGTTTTTT
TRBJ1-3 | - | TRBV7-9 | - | CASSGGRGLFSGNTIYF | TGTGCCAGCAGCGGCGGCAGGGGCCTATTCTCTGGAAACACCATATATTTT
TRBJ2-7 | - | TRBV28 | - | CASRTGLPTEQYF | TGTGCCAGCAGGACGGGACTCCCGACCGAGCAGTACTTC
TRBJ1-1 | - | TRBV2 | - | CASRTRVLDTPRGAFF | TGTGCCAGCAGGACAAGGGTATTGGACACCCCTCGGGGAGCTTTCTTT
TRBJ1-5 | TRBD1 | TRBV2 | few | CASRWDRAGNQPQHF | TGTGCCAGCAGATGGGACAGGGCGGGCAATCAGCCCCAGCATTTT
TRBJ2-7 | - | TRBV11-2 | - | CASSLVGSEQYF | TGTGCCAGCAGCTTAGTTGGTAGCGAGCAGTACTTC
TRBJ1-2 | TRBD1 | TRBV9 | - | CASALRTGYGYTF | TGTGCCAGCGCCCTAAGGACAGGCTATGGCTACACCTTC
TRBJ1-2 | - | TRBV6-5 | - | CASSYSRASYGYTF | TGTGCCAGCAGTTACTCAAGAGCTAGCTATGGCTACACCTTC
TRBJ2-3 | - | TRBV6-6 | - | CASSRRDGSTDTQYF | TGTGCCAGCAGTCGACGGGACGGAAGCACAGATACGCAGTATTTT
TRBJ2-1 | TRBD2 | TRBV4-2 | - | CASSQGPTSGTYNEQFF | TGTGCCAGCAGCCAAGGACCGACCAGCGGGACCTACAATGAGCAGTTCTTC
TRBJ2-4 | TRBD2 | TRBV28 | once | CASWGGTAKNIQYF | TGTGCCAGCTGGGGGGGAACTGCAAAGAACATTCAGTACTTC
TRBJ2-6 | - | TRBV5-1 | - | CASSFTASGANVLTF | TGCGCCAGCAGCTTCACAGCGTCTGGGGCCAACGTCCTGACTTTC
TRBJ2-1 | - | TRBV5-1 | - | CASSSDREGQFF | TGCGCCAGCAGCTCTGACAGGGAGGGGCAGTTCTTC
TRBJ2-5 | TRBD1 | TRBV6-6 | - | CATGQGGQETQYF | TGTGCCACGGGACAGGGGGGGCAAGAGACCCAGTACTTC
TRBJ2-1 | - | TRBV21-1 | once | CALQVTSGKMAKGNEQFF | TGTGCCTTACAGGTTACTAGCGGGAAAATGGCGAAGGGCAATGAGCAGTTCTTC
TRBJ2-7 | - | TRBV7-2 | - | CASSLGQPSSYEQYF | TGTGCCAGCAGCTTAGGCCAGCCCAGCTCCTACGAGCAGTACTTC
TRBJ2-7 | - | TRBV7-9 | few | CASSLALGTGFF | TGTGCCAGCAGCTTAGCGCTCGGTACCGGGTTTTTC
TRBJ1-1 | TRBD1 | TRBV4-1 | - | CASSQLGQVGTEAFF | TGCGCCAGCAGCCAACTTGGACAGGTGGGCACTGAAGCTTTCTTT
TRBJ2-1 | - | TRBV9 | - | CASSVGGPSGNEQFF | TGTGCCAGCAGCGTAGGGGGGCCTAGCGGCAATGAGCAGTTCTTC
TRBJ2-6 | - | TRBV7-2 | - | CASSSGLEAGANVLTF | TGTGCCAGCAGCTCAGGGCTGGAGGCAGGGGCCAACGTCCTGACTTTC
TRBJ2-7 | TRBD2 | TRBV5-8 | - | CASSYRGVGLWVYEQYF | TGTGCCAGCAGCTATCGGGGGGTGGGACTATGGGTATACGAGCAGTACTTC
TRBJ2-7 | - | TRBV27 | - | CASSPQGIPYEQYF | TGTGCCAGCAGTCCTCAAGGGATCCCCTACGAGCAGTACTTC
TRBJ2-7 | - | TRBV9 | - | CASGGGRLLEQQYF | TGTGCCAGTGGAGGTGGGCGGCTCCTAGAGCAGCAGTACTTC
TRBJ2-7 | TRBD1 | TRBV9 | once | CASSVDGTGAREQYF | TGTGCCAGCAGCGTAGATGGGACAGGGGCGAGGGAGCAGTACTTC
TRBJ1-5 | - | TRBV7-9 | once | CASSLDRQPQHF | TGTGCCAGCAGCTTAGATCGCCAGCCCCAGCATTTT
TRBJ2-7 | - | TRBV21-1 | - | CASRISHEQYF | TGTGCCAGCAGGATTTCCCACGAGCAGTACTTC
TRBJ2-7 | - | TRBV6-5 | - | CASSYLTAGRRYF | TGTGCCAGCAGTTACTTAACTGCAGGGAGGAGGTACTTC
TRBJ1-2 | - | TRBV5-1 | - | CASSLLGSANYGYTF | TGCGCCAGCAGCCTCTTGGGCTCAGCTAACTATGGCTACACCTTC
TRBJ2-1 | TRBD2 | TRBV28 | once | CASSLRLAGVWSYNEQFF | TGTGCCAGCAGTTTAAGGCTAGCGGGAGTTTGGTCCTACAATGAGCAGTTCTTC
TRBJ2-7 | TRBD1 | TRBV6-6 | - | CASTKGQHYYEQYF | TGTGCCAGCACCAAGGGACAGCATTACTACGAGCAGTACTTC
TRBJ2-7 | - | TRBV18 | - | CASSPSRDEQYF | TGTGCCAGCTCACCAAGTAGAGACGAGCAGTACTTC
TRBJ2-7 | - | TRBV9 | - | CASSPASVSYEQYF | TGTGCCAGCAGCCCTGCTAGCGTATCCTACGAGCAGTACTTC
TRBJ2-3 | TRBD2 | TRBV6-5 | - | CASSLLAGDSTDTQYF | TGTGCCAGCAGTTTACTAGCGGGAGACTCCACAGATACGCAGTATTTT
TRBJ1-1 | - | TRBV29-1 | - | CSVVGWRGTEAFF | TGCAGCGTTGTTGGGTGGCGCGGGACTGAAGCTTTCTTT
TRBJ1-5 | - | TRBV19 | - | CASKPQALSNQPQHF | TGTGCCAGCAAACCCCAGGCACTTAGCAATCAGCCCCAGCATTTT
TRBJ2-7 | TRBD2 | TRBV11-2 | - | CASSYRLSSGSHEQYF | TGTGCCAGCAGCTACAGACTATCTAGCGGGAGTCACGAGCAGTACTTC
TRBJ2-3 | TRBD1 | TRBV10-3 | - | CAISDRSGTGTDTQYF | TGTGCCATCAGTGACAGGTCCGGGACAGGGACAGATACGCAGTATTTT
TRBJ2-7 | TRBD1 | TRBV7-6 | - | CASSLTGVREQYF | TGTGCCAGCAGCTTAACAGGGGTTCGCGAGCAGTACTTC
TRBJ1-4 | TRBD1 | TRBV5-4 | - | CASSLDGQGAQKLFF | TGTGCCAGCAGCTTGGACGGACAGGGGGCGCAGAAACTGTTTTTT
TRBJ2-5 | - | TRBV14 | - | CASSQYGPLGTQYF | TGTGCCAGCAGCCAATACGGACCACTCGGGACCCAGTACTTC
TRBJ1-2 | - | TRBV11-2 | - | CASRKPGLEGDGYTF | TGTGCCAGCAGGAAGCCGGGGCTAGAAGGAGATGGCTACACCTTC
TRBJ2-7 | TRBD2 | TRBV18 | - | CASSHVEFGGYEQYF | TGTGCCAGCTCACACGTTGAGTTCGGGGGGTACGAGCAGTACTTC
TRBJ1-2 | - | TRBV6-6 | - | CASKVESNYGYTF | TGTGCCAGCAAAGTCGAGTCGAACTATGGCTACACCTTC
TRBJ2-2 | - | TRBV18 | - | CASSPLEYTGELFF | TGTGCCAGCTCACCACTAGAGTACACCGGGGAGCTGTTTTTT
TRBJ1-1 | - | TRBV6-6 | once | CASRWTAGSGTEAFF | TGTGCCAGCAGGTGGACAGCAGGCAGTGGTACTGAAGCTTTCTTT
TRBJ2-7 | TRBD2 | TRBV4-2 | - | CASSQDASGHSYEQYF | TGTGCCAGCAGCCAAGACGCTAGCGGGCACTCCTACGAGCAGTACTTC
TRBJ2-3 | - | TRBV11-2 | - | CASSSTGDTQYF | TGTGCCAGCAGCTCAACAGGGGATACGCAGTATTTT
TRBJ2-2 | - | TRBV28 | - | CASLARVKLTGELFF | TGTGCCAGCCTAGCCCGGGTCAAACTCACCGGGGAGCTGTTTTTT